The 9 T cell receptor beta chains given below trace back to one sample, sequenced in a study of cytomegalovirus exposure and HLA in healthy donors. Only in-frame clones appear in the TCRdb table, and some are missing; sequencing was by immunoSEQ multiplex PCR. The profile shows under 100,000 clones, roughly 80% of them singletons. Specimen: PBMCs. The receptors derive from a woman aged 18 to 35 in good health and CMV-seropositive.

This sequence joins TRBV21-1 and TRBJ2-5; the D segment call TRBD1 is taken from the table without a DNA check. TRBV21-1 is a listed pseudogene. The CDR3 totals 14 residues. This CDR3 is CASTHRQVEETQYF. The CDR3 DNA sequence: TGTGCCAGCACCCACAGACAGGTCGAAGAGACCCAGTACTTC.

This clone was counted between two and nine times. The chain is built from TRBV28 and TRBJ1-2; D is undetermined. The V gene's germline CDR1 is MDHEN and CDR2 SYDVKM. Trimming removed 2 bases from V and 7 bases from J, with 5 bases in between. The CDR3 has 11 amino acids. The CDR3 sequence is CASSLTGGYTF. CDR3 nucleotide sequence: TGTGCCAGCAGTTTAACTGGTGGCTACACCTTC.

This sequence joins TRBV28 and TRBJ2-2; D is unclear. V gave up 9 bases and J gave up 4 bases, with 12 bases separating them. Germline values: CDR1 MDHEN, CDR2 SYDVKM. The CDR3 is 13 residues long. The chain's CDR3 is CASRLQSTGELFF. CDR3 DNA: TGTGCCAGTCGACTGCAAAGCACCGGGGAGCTGTTTTTT.

CDR3 residues: CASSQGASGGVTDTQYF. The CDR3 DNA sequence: TGCGCCAGCAGTCAAGGGGCTAGCGGGGGGGTGACAGATACGCAGTATTTT. The chain uses TRBV23-1 and TRBJ2-3; 12 bases fit TRBD2. TRBV23-1 is an ORF for which the function is uncertain. The CDR3 has 17 amino acids. V lost 2 bases and J lost 3; bases outside the gene matches: 6.

The chain has TRBV27 and TRBJ2-7; TRBD1 is a possible D gene (6 bases). The CDR3 length is 12 residues. V was cut by 1 base and J by 6 bases, with 7 bases left in between. From germline, CDR1 is MNHEY and CDR2 SMNVEV (reference sequence). The CDR3 bases are TGTGCCAGCAGTTTATGGGGGCGCGAGCAGTACTTC. Its protein is CASSLWGREQYF.

The V and J genes are TRBV4-2 and TRBJ2-4, with D tentatively TRBD1 (6 bases). Germline V gives CDR1 LGHNA, CDR2 YNFKEQ. This CDR3 region has 16 residues. The V and J ends lost 2 bases and 5 bases respectively, with 16 bases between them. The CDR3 loop reads CASSQIARPGENIQYF. The CDR3 DNA sequence: TGTGCCAGCAGCCAAATCGCCCGACCAGGGGAAAACATTCAGTACTTC.

The chain couples TRBV6-4 to TRBJ2-5, with D perhaps TRBD2 (7 bases). This CDR3 is built from 15 residues. Trimming took 6 bases from V and 5 from J, leaving 19 bases between them. Per germline, CDR1 MRHNA and CDR2 SNTAGT. The CDR3 nucleotides read TGTGCCAGCAGCCCCGGAGGGGGGGCGGGGGAGACCCAGTACTTC. It is translated as CASSPGGGAGETQYF.

J is TRBJ1-5 and V is TRBV30; 10 nucleotides align to TRBD1. Trimming at V came to 3 bases and at J to 6 bases, leaving 5 bases not matched to a gene. This CDR3 region has 14 residues. CDR1 is GTSNPN and CDR2 is SVGIG in the germline V gene (reference sequence). In nucleotides, the CDR3 is TGTGCCTGGAGCACAGGACAGGGGGTTCAGCCCCAGCATTTT. Encoded protein: CAWSTGQGVQPQHF.

J is TRBJ1-1 and V is TRBV6-1; 8 positions match TRBD1. Germline V gene sequence: CDR1 MNHNS, CDR2 SASEGT. The CDR3 is 15 residues long. CDR3 in amino acids: CASREQGGMGSEAFF. The CDR3 coding sequence is TGTGCTTCCCGGGAACAGGGGGGAATGGGGTCTGAAGCTTTCTTT.